This T cell receptor (beta chain) was sequenced in a study of cytomegalovirus exposure and HLA in healthy donors. Study-level background: Unique TCR beta sequences numbering over 100 million came from some 200 million T cells in an earlier analysis.

Remarks on this clone: What it recognizes is unknown.

Overall study findings and caveats: HLA alleles were associated with 15,000 to 20,000 TCR beta sequences in a later analysis at 0.05 false discovery rate. Rare TCR sequences dominated, though some public TCRs recurred in many donors.

The CDR3 is 15 residues long. V was pared by 4 bases and J by 4 bases, with 14 bases between. Germline V gives CDR1 MNHNY, CDR2 SVGAGI (reference sequence). With 60 Vbeta and 13 Jbeta primers, the PCR was carried out. TCRdb's copy holds only in-frame clones and misses some; the assay was immunoSEQ multiplex PCR. Of about 160,000 clones listed, less than 80% are singletons. This cohort consisted of healthy bone marrow donors. This chain connects TRBV6-6 to TRBJ2-1; possible D gene TRBD2, 6 bases. The sample consisted of PBMCs. The receptor was isolated from a middle-aged man in good health and CMV-seronegative. The CDR3: CASSWVLANYNEQFF. CDR3 coding DNA: TGTGCCAGCAGTTGGGTACTAGCAAATTACAATGAGCAGTTCTTC.